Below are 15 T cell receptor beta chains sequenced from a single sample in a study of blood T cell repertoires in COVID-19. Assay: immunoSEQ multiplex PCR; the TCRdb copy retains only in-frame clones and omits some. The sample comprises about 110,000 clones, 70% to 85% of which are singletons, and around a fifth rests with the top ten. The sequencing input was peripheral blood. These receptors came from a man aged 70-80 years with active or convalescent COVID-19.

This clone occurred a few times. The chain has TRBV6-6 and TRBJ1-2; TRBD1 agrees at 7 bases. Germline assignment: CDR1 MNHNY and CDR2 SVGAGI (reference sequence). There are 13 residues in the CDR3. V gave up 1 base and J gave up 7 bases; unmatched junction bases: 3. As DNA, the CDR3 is TGTGCCAGCAGTTACTTCCAGGGGGGTGGCTACACCTTC. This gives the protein CASSYFQGGGYTF.

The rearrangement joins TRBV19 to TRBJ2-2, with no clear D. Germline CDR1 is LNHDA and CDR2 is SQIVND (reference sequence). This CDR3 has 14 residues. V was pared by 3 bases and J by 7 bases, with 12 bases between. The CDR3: CASSIRSNGGELFF. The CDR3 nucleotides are TGTGCCAGTAGTATTCGGTCAAATGGCGGGGAGCTGTTTTTT. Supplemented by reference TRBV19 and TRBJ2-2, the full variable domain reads DGGITQSPKYLFRKEGQNVTLSCEQNLNHDAMYWYRQDPGQGLRLIYYSQIVNDFQKGDIAEGYSVSREKKESFPLTVTSAQKNPTAFYLCASSIRSNGGELFFGEGSRLTVL.

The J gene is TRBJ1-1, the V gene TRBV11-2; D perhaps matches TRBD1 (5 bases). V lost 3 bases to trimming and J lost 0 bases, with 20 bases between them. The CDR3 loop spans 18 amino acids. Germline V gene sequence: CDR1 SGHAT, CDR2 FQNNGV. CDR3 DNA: TGTGCCAGCAGCTTTGTGGGGCGGCGGGGCGTGTTGAACACTGAAGCTTTCTTT. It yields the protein CASSFVGRRGVLNTEAFF.

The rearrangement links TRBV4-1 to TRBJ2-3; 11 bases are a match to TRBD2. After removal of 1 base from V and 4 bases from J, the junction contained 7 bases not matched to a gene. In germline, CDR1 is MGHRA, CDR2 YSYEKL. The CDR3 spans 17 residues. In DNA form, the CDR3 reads TGCGCCAGCAGCCAAGGACTAGCGGGGTTGATGGCAGATACGCAGTATTTT. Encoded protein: CASSQGLAGLMADTQYF.

As DNA, the CDR3 is TGTGCCAGCACCGGACCTAACGGGGAACAGCCCCAGCATTTT. It yields the protein CASTGPNGEQPQHF. The chain uses TRBV6-5 and TRBJ1-5; D ambiguous. Germline V CDR1 and CDR2: MNHEY, SVGAGI. Trimming took 7 bases from V and 7 from J, leaving 17 bases between them. CDR3 length: 14 amino acids.

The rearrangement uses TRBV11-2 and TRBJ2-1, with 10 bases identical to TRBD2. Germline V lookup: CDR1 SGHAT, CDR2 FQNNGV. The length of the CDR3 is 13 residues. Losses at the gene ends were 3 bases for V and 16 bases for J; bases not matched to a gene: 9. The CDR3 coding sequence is TGTGCCAGCAGCTTTAGTGTAAGCGGGAGGGAATTCTTC. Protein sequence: CASSFSVSGREFF.

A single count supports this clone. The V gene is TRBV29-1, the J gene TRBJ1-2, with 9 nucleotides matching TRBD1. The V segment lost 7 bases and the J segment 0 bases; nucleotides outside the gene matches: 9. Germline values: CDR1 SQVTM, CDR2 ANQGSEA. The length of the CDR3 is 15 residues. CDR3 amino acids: CSAGTGKGANYGYTF. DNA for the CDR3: TGCAGCGCTGGGACAGGGAAAGGAGCTAACTATGGCTACACCTTC. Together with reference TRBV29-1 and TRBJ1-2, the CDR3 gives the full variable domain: SAVISQKPSRDICQRGTSLTIQCQVDSQVTMMFWYRQQPGQSLTLIATANQGSEATYESGFVIDKFPISRPNLTFSTLTVSNMSPEDSSIYLCSAGTGKGANYGYTFGSGTRLTVV.

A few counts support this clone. CDR3: CASTPWGGRIQPQHF. In DNA, the CDR3 is TGTGCCAGCACCCCGTGGGGGGGGAGGATTCAGCCCCAGCATTTT. The V and J genes are TRBV28 and TRBJ1-5; maybe TRBD1 (5 bases). CDR3 length equals 15 residues. V lost 7 bases, J lost 6 bases, and 19 bases lay in between. CDR1 is MDHEN, CDR2 SYDVKM, per germline.

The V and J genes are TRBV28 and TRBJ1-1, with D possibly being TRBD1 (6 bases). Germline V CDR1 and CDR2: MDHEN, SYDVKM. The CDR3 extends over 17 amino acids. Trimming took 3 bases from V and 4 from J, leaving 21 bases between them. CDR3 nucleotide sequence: TGTGCCAGCAGTTTCGCCGGGACCTATTTAGGGGGCACTGAAGCTTTCTTT. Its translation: CASSFAGTYLGGTEAFF.

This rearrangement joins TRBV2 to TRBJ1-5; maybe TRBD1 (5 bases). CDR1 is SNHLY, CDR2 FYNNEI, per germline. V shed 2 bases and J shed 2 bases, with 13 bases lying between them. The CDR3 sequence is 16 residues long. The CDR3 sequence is CASSEWRGKGNQPQHF. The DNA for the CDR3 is TGTGCCAGCAGTGAATGGCGGGGGAAGGGCAATCAGCCCCAGCATTTT.

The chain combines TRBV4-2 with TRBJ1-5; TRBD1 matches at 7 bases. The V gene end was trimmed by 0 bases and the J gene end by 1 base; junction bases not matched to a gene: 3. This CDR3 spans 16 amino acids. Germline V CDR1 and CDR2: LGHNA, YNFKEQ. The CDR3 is CASSQDPGQSNQPQHF. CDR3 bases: TGTGCCAGCAGCCAAGATCCGGGACAGAGCAATCAGCCCCAGCATTTT.

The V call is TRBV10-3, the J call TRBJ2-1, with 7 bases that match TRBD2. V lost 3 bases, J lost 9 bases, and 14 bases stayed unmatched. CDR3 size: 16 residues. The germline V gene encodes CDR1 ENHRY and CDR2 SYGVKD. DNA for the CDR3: TGTGCCATCAGTGAATCACTAGCGAGTACACAAGGTGAGCAGTTCTTC. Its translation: CAISESLASTQGEQFF.

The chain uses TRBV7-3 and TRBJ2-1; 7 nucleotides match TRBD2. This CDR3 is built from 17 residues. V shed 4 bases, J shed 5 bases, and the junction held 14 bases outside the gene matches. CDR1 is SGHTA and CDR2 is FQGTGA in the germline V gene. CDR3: CASSSPSKSGGHNEQFF. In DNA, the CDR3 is TGTGCCAGCAGCTCCCCTAGTAAGTCGGGAGGCCACAATGAGCAGTTCTTC.

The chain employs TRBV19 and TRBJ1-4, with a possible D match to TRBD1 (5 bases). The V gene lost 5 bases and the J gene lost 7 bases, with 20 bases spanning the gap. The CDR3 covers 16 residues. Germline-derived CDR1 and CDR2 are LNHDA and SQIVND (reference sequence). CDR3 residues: CASSLRTVRGAEKLFF. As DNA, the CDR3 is TGTGCCAGTAGTTTACGGACCGTCCGTGGGGCTGAAAAACTGTTTTTT.

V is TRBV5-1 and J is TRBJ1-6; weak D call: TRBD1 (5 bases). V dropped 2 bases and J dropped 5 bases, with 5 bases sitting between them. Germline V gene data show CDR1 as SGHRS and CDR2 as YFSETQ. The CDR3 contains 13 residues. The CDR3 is CASSLGDNSPLHF. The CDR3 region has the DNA TGCGCCAGCAGCTTAGGGGATAATTCACCCCTCCACTTT.